This entry concerns a single TCR beta chain. The antigen this receptor binds is unknown. Per-base qualities were not stored, and no clone one base away is much larger. One collaborating source in Seattle enrolled patients during active infection and followed them longitudinally through the course of disease. The collaborating institutions used their own protocols to collect whole blood in K2EDTA tubes. For TCRbeta analysis, collaborator samples were shipped as frozen whole blood, as isolated PBMCs, or as DNA extracted from either sample type. The source of the sample is a study of blood T cell repertoires in COVID-19 (dated by TCRdb to about 2020). Concerning the study at large: The collaborator samples originated in the United States, Italy and Spain and spanned the acute and convalescent phases of COVID-19. The prospective study material was composed of cDNA or gDNA derived from T cells, B-cell-depleted T cells, or PBMCs. The dataset comprised deeply sampled blood TCRbeta repertoires from subjects exposed to, actively infected with, or recovered from COVID-19. The repertoires were released in a freely available public database intended as a resource for research on the immune response to SARS-CoV-2. The samples were drawn from the first 160 participants of the ongoing ImmuneRACE study and from 950 to 1,500 subjects provided by 6 global collaborators. A de-identified subject ID, COVID-19 status, age in years and sex were almost always included in the sample metadata. Where available, HLA class I and class II types were taken from metadata supplied by the sample provider and were not determined by assay-based typing.

From the cysteine up to the phenylalanine, the CDR3 has a length of 15 residues. Left in the record is the CDR3 DNA by itself, 45 bases read in frame from the first base. Looking up the germline V gene yields CDR1 MNHEY and CDR2 SVGAGI. V is pared back by 2 bases and J by 4 bases, with 14 bases lying between the germline termini. The immunoSEQ Assay, a bias-controlled multiplex PCR, was used to amplify TCRbeta CDR3 regions from genomic DNA. The source study handled its data this way. The number of nucleated cells in each sample was estimated from the amplification of reference gene primers within the assay. Sequence reads were collapsed and filtered to measure the absolute abundance of every unique TCRbeta CDR3 rearrangement. For each sample, productive Simpson clonality was calculated as the square root of Simpson's diversity index across productive rearrangements. Drawn from immuneACCESS, this table holds only the in-frame rearrangements with V and J called that TCRdb kept. Clones are partly lost; checked studies trace under half to an unresolved V gene and leave the rest unexplained. Clone size and V and J calls were adopted from that table, with D and trimming inferred from the DNA. The sample table contains around 150,000 clones; only one count was recorded for about 90% of them. About 4.8% of the sample goes to the ten largest clones.

Study-wide conclusions, independent of this receptor: The amount of clinical and demographic metadata varied by source and participant and was provided uncurated.

The sequencing sample was made of peripheral blood. The V and J segments used are TRBV6-5 and TRBJ1-2; no D gene can be assigned with confidence. This clonotype was obtained from a man aged 25 to 45 with COVID-19, enrolled during active disease. The DNA sequence is as follows: TGTGCCAGCAGTTACGCCCTCACAGCATCCTATGGCTACACCTTC. Translated, it reads CASSYALTASYGYTF.